These T cell receptor beta chains were read from a single sample in a study of shared clonotypes between healthy human individuals. Libraries were prepared by immunoSEQ multiplex PCR; TCRdb keeps only in-frame clonotypes and omits some of them. The top ten hold around 1.6% of the sample, which has hundreds of thousands of clones, under 80% seen once. The specimen sequenced was memory CD4+ T cells sorted from blood. Source of these receptors: a woman in her thirties in good health. CDR3s include the opening cysteine and the closing phenylalanine or tryptophan. D genes are given only for firm matches. Where a row states a size, it is once, few, many or the class of an expanded clone; other rows omit it.

size: -; J: TRBJ2-5; D: TRBD2; V: TRBV6-5; CDR3: CASRRTSGRRETQYF; DNA: TGTGCCAGCAGAAGGACTAGCGGGAGGCGAGAGACCCAGTACTTC
size: -; J: TRBJ2-5; D: -; V: TRBV27; CDR3: CASSLRRASETQYF; DNA: TGTGCCAGCAGTTTAAGAAGGGCTAGTGAGACCCAGTACTTC
size: -; J: TRBJ2-1; D: TRBD2; V: TRBV5-1; CDR3: CASSLASGGYNEQFF; DNA: TGCGCCAGCAGCCTCGCTAGCGGAGGATACAATGAGCAGTTCTTC
size: many; J: TRBJ1-1; D: -; V: TRBV7-2; CDR3: CASSSQRDTEAFF; DNA: TGTGCCAGCAGCTCACAGAGAGACACTGAAGCTTTCTTT
size: -; J: TRBJ1-5; D: TRBD1; V: TRBV5-1; CDR3: CASSLTGGSQPQHF; DNA: TGCGCCAGCAGCCTTACAGGGGGAAGTCAGCCCCAGCATTTT
size: -; J: TRBJ2-3; D: -; V: TRBV9; CDR3: CASSLPTSGTQYF; DNA: TGTGCCAGCAGCCTACCGACGAGCGGTACGCAGTATTTT
size: -; J: TRBJ2-2; D: -; V: TRBV5-1; CDR3: CASSIIAVTGELFF; DNA: TGCGCCAGCAGCATTATAGCGGTCACCGGGGAGCTGTTTTTT
size: -; J: TRBJ1-1; D: -; V: TRBV6-5; CDR3: CASSPAQGAEAFF; DNA: TGTGCCAGCAGCCCCGCCCAGGGCGCTGAAGCTTTCTTT
size: -; J: TRBJ1-1; D: TRBD1; V: TRBV13; CDR3: CASSRDRGGTEAFF; DNA: TGTGCCAGCAGCAGGGACAGGGGGGGGACTGAAGCTTTCTTT
size: -; J: TRBJ1-5; D: TRBD1; V: TRBV30; CDR3: CAWSTNRGFRSNQPQHF; DNA: TGTGCCTGGAGCACAAACAGGGGGTTCAGGAGCAATCAGCCCCAGCATTTT
size: few; J: TRBJ1-4; D: TRBD1; V: TRBV6-5; CDR3: CASSPTGGGEKLFF; DNA: TGTGCCAGCAGCCCGACAGGGGGGGGTGAAAAACTGTTTTTT
size: -; J: TRBJ1-2; D: TRBD1; V: TRBV4-2; CDR3: CASSQDRGNYGYTF; DNA: TGTGCCAGCAGCCAAGACAGGGGGAACTATGGCTACACCTTC
size: -; J: TRBJ2-1; D: -; V: TRBV29-1; CDR3: CSVEEGFPSSYNEQFF; DNA: TGCAGCGTTGAAGAGGGCTTCCCCAGCTCCTACAATGAGCAGTTCTTC
size: -; J: TRBJ1-5; D: TRBD1; V: TRBV28; CDR3: CASSFNRGQQPQHF; DNA: TGTGCCAGCAGTTTTAACAGGGGGCAACAGCCCCAGCATTTT
size: -; J: TRBJ1-2; D: TRBD1; V: TRBV4-2; CDR3: CASSQDPQGASYGYTF; DNA: TGTGCCAGCAGCCAAGATCCCCAGGGGGCATCCTATGGCTACACCTTC
size: -; J: TRBJ2-7; D: -; V: TRBV2; CDR3: CASSGFGLGDEQYF; DNA: TGTGCCAGCAGTGGCTTCGGTTTGGGGGACGAGCAGTACTTC
size: -; J: TRBJ1-1; D: -; V: TRBV5-1; CDR3: CASSLDFGLNTEAFF; DNA: TGCGCCAGCAGCCTGGACTTTGGGCTGAACACTGAAGCTTTCTTT
size: few; J: TRBJ2-6; D: -; V: TRBV13; CDR3: CASTFAVSGANVLTF; DNA: TGTGCCAGCACTTTTGCGGTCTCTGGGGCCAACGTCCTGACTTTC
size: -; J: TRBJ2-7; D: -; V: TRBV5-1; CDR3: CASSPLVRDEQYF; DNA: TGCGCCAGCAGCCCTTTGGTACGGGACGAGCAGTACTTC
size: -; J: TRBJ1-2; D: TRBD1; V: TRBV5-4; CDR3: CASSPGTGLTF; DNA: TGTGCCAGCAGCCCCGGGACAGGCCTCACCTTC
size: -; J: TRBJ2-2; D: TRBD2; V: TRBV19; CDR3: CASRRGGTNTGELFF; DNA: TGTGCCAGTAGGCGGGGGGGTACGAACACCGGGGAGCTGTTTTTT
size: -; J: TRBJ2-7; D: TRBD2; V: TRBV19; CDR3: CASTPSGPSSYEQYF; DNA: TGTGCCAGTACCCCTAGCGGCCCAAGCTCCTACGAGCAGTACTTC
size: once; J: TRBJ2-1; D: -; V: TRBV6-6; CDR3: CASRPSRVNEQFF; DNA: TGTGCCAGCAGGCCAAGCCGGGTAAATGAGCAGTTCTTC
size: few; J: TRBJ1-2; D: -; V: TRBV7-9; CDR3: CASSSGWDGPGYTF; DNA: TGTGCCAGCAGCTCCGGTTGGGACGGGCCAGGCTACACCTTC
size: -; J: TRBJ2-7; D: -; V: TRBV30; CDR3: CAWSTGDSYEQYF; DNA: TGTGCCTGGAGCACGGGGGACTCCTACGAGCAGTACTTC
size: -; J: TRBJ2-3; D: -; V: TRBV19; CDR3: CASSMRQGTDTQYF; DNA: TGTGCCAGTAGTATGCGTCAGGGCACAGATACGCAGTATTTT
size: -; J: TRBJ2-1; D: -; V: TRBV1; CDR3: CTSSCSDKSYNEQFF; DNA: TGCACCAGCAGCTGTAGCGACAAGTCCTACAATGAGCAGTTCTTC
size: -; J: TRBJ2-7; D: -; V: TRBV10-3; CDR3: CAISEIDEQYF; DNA: TGTGCCATCAGTGAGATCGACGAGCAGTACTTC
size: -; J: TRBJ2-1; D: -; V: TRBV6-5; CDR3: CASSPNSGVGNEQFF; DNA: TGTGCCAGCAGCCCCAACTCAGGGGTGGGCAATGAGCAGTTCTTC
size: -; J: TRBJ1-4; D: -; V: TRBV7-2; CDR3: CASSLALLDEKLFF; DNA: TGTGCCAGCAGCTTAGCACTACTGGATGAAAAACTGTTTTTT
size: -; J: TRBJ2-3; D: -; V: TRBV9; CDR3: CASSPQGRSDTQYF; DNA: TGTGCCAGCAGCCCCCAGGGACGGAGCGATACGCAGTATTTT
size: -; J: TRBJ2-1; D: -; V: TRBV27; CDR3: CASTRGGPHNEQFF; DNA: TGTGCCAGTACGAGGGGGGGGCCCCACAATGAGCAGTTCTTC